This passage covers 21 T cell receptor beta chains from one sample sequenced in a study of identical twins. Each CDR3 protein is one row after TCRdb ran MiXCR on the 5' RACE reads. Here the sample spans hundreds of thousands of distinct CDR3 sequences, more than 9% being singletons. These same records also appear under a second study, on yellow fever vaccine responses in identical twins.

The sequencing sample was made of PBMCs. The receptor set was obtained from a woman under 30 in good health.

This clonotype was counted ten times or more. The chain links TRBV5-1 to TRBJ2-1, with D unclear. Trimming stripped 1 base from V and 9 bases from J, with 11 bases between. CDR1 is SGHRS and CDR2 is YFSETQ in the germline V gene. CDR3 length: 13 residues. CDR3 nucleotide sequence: TGCGCCAGCAGCTTGTCTTGGGATGTTGAGCAGTTCTTC. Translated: CASSLSWDVEQFF.

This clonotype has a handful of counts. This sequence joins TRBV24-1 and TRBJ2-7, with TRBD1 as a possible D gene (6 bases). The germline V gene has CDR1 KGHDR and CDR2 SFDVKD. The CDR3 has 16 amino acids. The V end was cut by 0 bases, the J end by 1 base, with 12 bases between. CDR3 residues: CATSDLNREGSYEQYF. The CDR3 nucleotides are TGTGCCACCAGTGATTTGAACAGGGAAGGTTCCTACGAGCAGTACTTC.

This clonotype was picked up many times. The CDR3 region has the DNA TGTGCCATCAGTGAGTTTTCACAGCGGGACAGGCTAAATTCACCCCTCCACTTT. It encodes CAISEFSQRDRLNSPLHF. The rearrangement uses TRBV10-3 and TRBJ1-6, with TRBD1 matching over 8 bases. CDR3 length equals 18 residues. The V gene's germline CDR1 is ENHRY and CDR2 SYGVKD. The ends lost 1 base at V and 7 bases at J; junction bases unmatched: 12.

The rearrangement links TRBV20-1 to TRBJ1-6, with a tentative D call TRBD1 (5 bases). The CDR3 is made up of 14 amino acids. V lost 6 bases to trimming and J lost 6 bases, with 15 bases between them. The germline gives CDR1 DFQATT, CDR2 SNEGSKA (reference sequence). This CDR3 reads CSAKSSGGNSPLHF. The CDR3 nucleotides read TGCAGTGCAAAGAGTTCCGGGGGTAATTCACCCCTCCACTTT.

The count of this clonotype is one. Here the CDR3 DNA reads TGTGCCAGCAGCTTAGATCGACTAGCGGGGGCCTACGAGCAGTACTTC. Its translation: CASSLDRLAGAYEQYF. V usage is TRBV11-2 and J usage is TRBJ2-7; 12 bases line up with TRBD2. J gave up 2 bases and V 0 bases, and 2 bases lay outside the gene matches. CDR3 length: 16 amino acids. The germline V gene has CDR1 SGHAT and CDR2 FQNNGV.

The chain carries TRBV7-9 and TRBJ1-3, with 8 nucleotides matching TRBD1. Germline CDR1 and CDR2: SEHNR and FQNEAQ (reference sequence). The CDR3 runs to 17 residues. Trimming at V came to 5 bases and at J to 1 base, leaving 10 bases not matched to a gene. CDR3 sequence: CASSNKQGAQSGNTIYF. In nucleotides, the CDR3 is TGTGCCAGCAGCAACAAGCAGGGGGCACAGTCTGGAAACACCATATATTTT.

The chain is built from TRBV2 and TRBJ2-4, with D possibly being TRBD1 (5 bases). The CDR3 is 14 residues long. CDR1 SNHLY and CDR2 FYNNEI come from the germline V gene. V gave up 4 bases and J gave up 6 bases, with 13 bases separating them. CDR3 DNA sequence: TGTGCCAGCAGTGTCGGCAGGGTGGGAAACATTCAGTACTTC. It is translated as CASSVGRVGNIQYF.

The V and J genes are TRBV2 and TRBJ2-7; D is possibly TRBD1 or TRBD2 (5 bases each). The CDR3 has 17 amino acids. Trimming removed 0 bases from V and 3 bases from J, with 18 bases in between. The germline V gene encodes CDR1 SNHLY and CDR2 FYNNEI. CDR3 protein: CASSEAKGPGPRYEQYF. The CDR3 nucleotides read TGTGCCAGCAGTGAAGCGAAGGGGCCGGGACCCCGCTACGAGCAGTACTTC.

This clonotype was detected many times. CDR3 region: CASRDRVTPGELFF. The CDR3 DNA reads as TGTGCCAGCAGAGACAGGGTGACTCCCGGGGAGCTGTTTTTT. The rearrangement links TRBV2 to TRBJ2-2, with TRBD1 identical over 7 bases. This CDR3 is 14 amino acids long. Trimming removed 6 bases from V and 6 bases from J; junction bases left unmatched: 7. Germline V gene lookup returns CDR1 SNHLY and CDR2 FYNNEI.

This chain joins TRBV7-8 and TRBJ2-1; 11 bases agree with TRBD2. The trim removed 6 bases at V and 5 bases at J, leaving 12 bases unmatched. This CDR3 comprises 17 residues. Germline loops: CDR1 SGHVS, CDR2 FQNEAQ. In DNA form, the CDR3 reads TGTGCCAGCAGACTAGCGGGAGTGATAGCGGGGAACAATGAGCAGTTCTTC. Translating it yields CASRLAGVIAGNNEQFF.

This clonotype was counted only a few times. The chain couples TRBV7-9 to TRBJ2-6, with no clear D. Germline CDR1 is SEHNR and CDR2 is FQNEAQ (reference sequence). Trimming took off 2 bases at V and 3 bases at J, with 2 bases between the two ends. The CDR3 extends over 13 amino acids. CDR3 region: CASSLYGANVLTF. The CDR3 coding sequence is TGTGCCAGCAGCTTATATGGGGCCAACGTCCTGACTTTC.

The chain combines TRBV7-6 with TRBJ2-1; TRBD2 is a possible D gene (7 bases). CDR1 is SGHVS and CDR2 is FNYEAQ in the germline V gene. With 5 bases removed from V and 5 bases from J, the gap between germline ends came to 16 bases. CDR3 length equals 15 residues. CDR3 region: CASSPVRGPDNEQFF. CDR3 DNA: TGTGCCAGCAGCCCGGTGCGGGGGCCGGACAATGAGCAGTTCTTC.

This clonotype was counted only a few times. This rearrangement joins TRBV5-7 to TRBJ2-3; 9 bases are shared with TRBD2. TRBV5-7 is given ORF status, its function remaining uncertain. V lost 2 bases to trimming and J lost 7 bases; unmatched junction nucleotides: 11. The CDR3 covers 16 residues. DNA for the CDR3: TGTGCCAGCAGCTTAAAGGCGGGGGGGCCGTCTAATACGCAGTATTTT. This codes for CASSLKAGGPSNTQYF.

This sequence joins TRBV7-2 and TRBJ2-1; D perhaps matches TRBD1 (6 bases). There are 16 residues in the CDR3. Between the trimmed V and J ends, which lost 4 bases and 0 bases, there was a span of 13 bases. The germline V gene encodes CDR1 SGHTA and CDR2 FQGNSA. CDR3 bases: TGTGCCAGCAGCTCCGCCCCGACAGGCTCCTACAATGAGCAGTTCTTC. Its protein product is CASSSAPTGSYNEQFF.

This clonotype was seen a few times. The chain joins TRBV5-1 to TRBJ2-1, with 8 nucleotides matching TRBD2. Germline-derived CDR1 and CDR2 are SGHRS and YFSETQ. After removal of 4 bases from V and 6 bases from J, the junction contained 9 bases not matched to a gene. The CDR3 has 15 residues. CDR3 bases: TGCGCCAGCAGCCCCTCGCTAGCGGGCACCAATGAGCAGTTCTTC. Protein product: CASSPSLAGTNEQFF.

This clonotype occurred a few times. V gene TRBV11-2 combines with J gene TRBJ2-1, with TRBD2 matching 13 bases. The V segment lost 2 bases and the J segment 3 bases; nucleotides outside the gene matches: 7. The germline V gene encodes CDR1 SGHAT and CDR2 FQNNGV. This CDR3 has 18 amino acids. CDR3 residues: CASSLFGTSGGDYNEQFF. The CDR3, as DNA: TGTGCCAGCAGCTTATTTGGTACTAGCGGGGGGGACTACAATGAGCAGTTCTTC.

The CDR3: CASRGGTGLNYGYTF. The CDR3 DNA sequence: TGTGCCAGCAGGGGAGGGACAGGACTTAACTATGGCTACACCTTC. This chain links TRBV28 with TRBJ1-2, with TRBD1 matching over 8 bases. The germline V gene encodes CDR1 MDHEN and CDR2 SYDVKM. With 6 bases clipped from V and 1 base from J, the junction kept 7 bases outside the gene matches. The CDR3 runs 15 residues.

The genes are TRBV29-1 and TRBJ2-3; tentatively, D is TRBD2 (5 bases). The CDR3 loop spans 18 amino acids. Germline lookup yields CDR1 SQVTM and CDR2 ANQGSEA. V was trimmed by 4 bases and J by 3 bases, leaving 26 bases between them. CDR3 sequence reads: CSVASNIPLARGTDTQYF. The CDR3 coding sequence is TGCAGCGTTGCAAGCAATATACCCTTGGCGAGAGGGACAGATACGCAGTATTTT.

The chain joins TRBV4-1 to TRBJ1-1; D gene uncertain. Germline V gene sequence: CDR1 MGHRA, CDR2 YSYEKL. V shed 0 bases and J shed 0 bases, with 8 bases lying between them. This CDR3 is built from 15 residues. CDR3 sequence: CASSQDGLVNTEAFF. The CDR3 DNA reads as TGCGCCAGCAGCCAAGATGGTCTCGTGAACACTGAAGCTTTCTTT.

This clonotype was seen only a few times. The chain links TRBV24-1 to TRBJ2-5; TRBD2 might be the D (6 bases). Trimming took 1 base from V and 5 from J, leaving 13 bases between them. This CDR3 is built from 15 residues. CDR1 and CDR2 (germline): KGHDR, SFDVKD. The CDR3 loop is CATSDFGGAGETQYF. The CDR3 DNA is TGTGCCACCAGTGATTTCGGAGGGGCCGGCGAGACCCAGTACTTC.

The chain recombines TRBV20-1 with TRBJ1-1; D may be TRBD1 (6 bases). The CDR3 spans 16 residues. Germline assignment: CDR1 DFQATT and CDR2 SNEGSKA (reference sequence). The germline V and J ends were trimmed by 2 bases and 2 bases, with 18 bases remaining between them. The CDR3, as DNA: TGCAGTGCTAGAACGGTGGAGGGGGTTCCAAACACTGAAGCTTTCTTT. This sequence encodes CSARTVEGVPNTEAFF.